The clone carrying this T cell receptor beta chain was seen more than once but under ten times. The antigen is unknown. Combining a sample-barcoded 5' primer with a J-beta primer mix, a second PCR ran for about 6 to 12 cycles. MiXCR, run by TCRdb on the 5' RACE reads, gives a single entry per CDR3 protein. This sample has 1,800,000 or so distinct CDR3 sequences; about two fifths occur once, and the top ten carry approximately 22%. This sample is part of a study of blood T cells in healthy people across ages. Study conclusions and caveats: TCR beta diversity per million T cells fell roughly linearly with age. Researchers judged that diversity estimates from one million T cells fell short of true values. A greater number of naive CD4+ cells and higher diversity distinguished long-lived donors from aged donors.

Sequencing was performed on blood. This TCR was recovered from a human donor in good health.

CDR3 amino acids: CASRESGGAVDEQFF. The CDR3, as DNA: TGTGCCAGCAGAGAGAGCGGGGGGGCCGTCGATGAGCAGTTCTTC. This rearrangement joins TRBV6-2 or TRBV6-3 to TRBJ2-1, with 10 bases identical to TRBD2. The CDR3 length is 15 residues. Germline trimming cut 6 bases from V and 8 bases from J; bases unmatched to any gene: 10. Germline V gene lookup returns CDR1 MNHEY and CDR2 SVGEGT.